The sequence of this TCR beta chain was determined in a study of T cell repertoires in cytomegalovirus infection. Overall study findings and caveats: CMV-specific HLA-C-restricted TCR beta clonotypes dominated the ex vivo response.

The germline gives CDR1 SGHVS, CDR2 FNYEAQ. V shed 5 bases, J shed 7 bases, and the junction held 15 bases outside the gene matches. This CDR3 region has 17 residues. This clonotype was observed a few times. Antigen unknown. TCRdb processed the reads anew with MiXCR; each CDR3 protein has one entry. The table records around 710,000 distinct CDR3 sequences, roughly 28% of them present only once. The chain combines TRBV7-6 with TRBJ2-1, with TRBD2 matching 9 bases. The receptor was derived from a human donor in good health (CMV status not recorded). Some clones in this sample may be carry-over from other donors' samples. Source: cultured CD8+ T cells from PBMCs, taken from culture after CMV antigen stimulation. The CDR3 DNA reads TGTGCCAGCAGCCCTAGCGGCAGCGGGGGGTTTATAAATGAGCAGTTCTTC. Its translation: CASSPSGSGGFINEQFF.